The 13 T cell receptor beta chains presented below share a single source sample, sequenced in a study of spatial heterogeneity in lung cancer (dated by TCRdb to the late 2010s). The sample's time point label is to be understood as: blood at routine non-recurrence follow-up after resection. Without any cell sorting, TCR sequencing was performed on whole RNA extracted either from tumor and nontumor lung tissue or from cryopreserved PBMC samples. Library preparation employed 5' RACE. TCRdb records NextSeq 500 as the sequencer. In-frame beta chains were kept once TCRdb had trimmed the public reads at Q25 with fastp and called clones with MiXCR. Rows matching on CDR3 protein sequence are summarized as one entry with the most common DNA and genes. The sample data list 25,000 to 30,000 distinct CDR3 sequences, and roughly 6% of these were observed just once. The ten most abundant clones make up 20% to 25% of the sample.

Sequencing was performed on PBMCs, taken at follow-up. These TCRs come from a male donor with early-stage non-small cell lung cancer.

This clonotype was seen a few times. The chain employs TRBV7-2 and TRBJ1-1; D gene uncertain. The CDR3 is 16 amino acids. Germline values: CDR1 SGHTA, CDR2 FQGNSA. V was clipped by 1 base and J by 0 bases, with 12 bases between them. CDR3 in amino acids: CASSLGVGLMNTEAFF. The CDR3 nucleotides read TGTGCCAGCAGCTTAGGGGTGGGCCTCATGAACACTGAAGCTTTCTTT.

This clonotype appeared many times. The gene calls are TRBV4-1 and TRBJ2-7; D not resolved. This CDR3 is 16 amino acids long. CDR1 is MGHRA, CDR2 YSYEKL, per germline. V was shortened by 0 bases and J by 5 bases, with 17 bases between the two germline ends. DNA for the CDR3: TGCGCCAGCAGCCAAGATCAAGTCCTCATTTGGGACGAGCAGTACGTC. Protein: CASSQDQVLIWDEQYV.

CDR3 coding DNA: TGTGCCAGCAGTTACTCCCAGACACAACTGTTTTTT. Its protein is CASSYSQTQLFF. This rearrangement joins TRBV6-6 to TRBJ1-4; no definite D call. The germline CDR1 and CDR2 sequences are MNHNY and SVGAGI (reference sequence). The ends were cut back, 0 bases at V and 12 bases at J, with 8 bases in the middle. There are 12 residues in the CDR3.

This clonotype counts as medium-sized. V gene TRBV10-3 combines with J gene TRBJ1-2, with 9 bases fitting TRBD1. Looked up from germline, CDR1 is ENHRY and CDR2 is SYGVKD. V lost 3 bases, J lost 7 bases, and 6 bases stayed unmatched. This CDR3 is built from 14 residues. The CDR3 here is CAISEKQGALGYTF. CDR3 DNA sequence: TGTGCCATCAGTGAAAAACAGGGGGCCCTTGGCTACACCTTC.

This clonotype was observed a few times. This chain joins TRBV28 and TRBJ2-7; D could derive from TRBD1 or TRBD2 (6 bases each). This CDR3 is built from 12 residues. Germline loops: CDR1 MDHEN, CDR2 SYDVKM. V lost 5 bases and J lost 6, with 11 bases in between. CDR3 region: CASSPGAREQYV. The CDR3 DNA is TGTGCCAGCAGTCCGGGGGCGCGCGAGCAGTACGTC.

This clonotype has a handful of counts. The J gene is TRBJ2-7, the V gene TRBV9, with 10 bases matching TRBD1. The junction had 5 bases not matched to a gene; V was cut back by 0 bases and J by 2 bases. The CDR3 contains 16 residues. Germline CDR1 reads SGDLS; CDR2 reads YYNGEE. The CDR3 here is CASSVGGQGTAYEQYF. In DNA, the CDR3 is TGTGCCAGCAGCGTAGGGGGACAGGGGACCGCCTACGAGCAGTACTTC.

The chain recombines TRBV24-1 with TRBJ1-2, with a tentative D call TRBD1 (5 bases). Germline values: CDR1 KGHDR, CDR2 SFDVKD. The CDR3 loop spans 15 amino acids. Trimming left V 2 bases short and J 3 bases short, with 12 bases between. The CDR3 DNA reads TGTGCCACCAGTGATTCGGGCAGGGCCGACTATGGCTACACCTTC. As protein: CATSDSGRADYGYTF.

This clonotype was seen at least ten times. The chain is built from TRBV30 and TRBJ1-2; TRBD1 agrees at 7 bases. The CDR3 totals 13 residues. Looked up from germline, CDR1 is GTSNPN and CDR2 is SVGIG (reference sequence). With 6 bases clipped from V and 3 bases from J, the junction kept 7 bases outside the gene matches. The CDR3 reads CACATGMDYGYTF. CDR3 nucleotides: TGTGCCTGTGCGACAGGGATGGACTATGGCTACACCTTC.

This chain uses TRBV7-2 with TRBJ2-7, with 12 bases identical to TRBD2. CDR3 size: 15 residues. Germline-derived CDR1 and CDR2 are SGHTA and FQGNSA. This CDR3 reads CASRLGLAGRREQYV. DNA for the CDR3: TGTGCCAGCAGATTAGGACTAGCGGGGAGGCGTGAGCAGTACGTC.

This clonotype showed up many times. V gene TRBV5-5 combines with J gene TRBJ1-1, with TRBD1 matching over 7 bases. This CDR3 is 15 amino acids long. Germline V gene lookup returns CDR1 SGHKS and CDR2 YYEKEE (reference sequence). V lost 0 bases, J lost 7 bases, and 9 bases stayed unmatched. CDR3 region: CASSLVSQGVDEAFF. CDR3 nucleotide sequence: TGTGCCAGCAGCTTGGTGTCGCAGGGGGTCGATGAAGCTTTCTTT.

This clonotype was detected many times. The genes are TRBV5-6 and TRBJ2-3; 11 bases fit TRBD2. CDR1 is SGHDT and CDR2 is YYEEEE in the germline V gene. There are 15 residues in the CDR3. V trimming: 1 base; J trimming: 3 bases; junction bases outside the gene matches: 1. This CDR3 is CASSLRLAGTDTQYF. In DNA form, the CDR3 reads TGTGCCAGCAGCTTGCGACTAGCGGGGACAGATACGCAGTATTTT.

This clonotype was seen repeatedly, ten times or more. The CDR3 spells CSARGVGPGQPQHF. In DNA form, the CDR3 reads TGCAGTGCTCGTGGTGTTGGGCCGGGACAGCCCCAGCATTTT. The gene calls are TRBV20-1 and TRBJ1-5, with D uncertain. The V end lost 5 bases, the J end lost 7 bases, and 18 bases lay between the germline ends. Germline V CDR1 and CDR2: DFQATT, SNEGSKA (reference sequence). The CDR3 covers 14 residues.

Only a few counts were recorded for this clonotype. DNA for the CDR3: TGCGCCAGCAGCTTGGAGGCAGGGGATTACGGGGAGCTGTTTTTT. As protein: CASSLEAGDYGELFF. The chain employs TRBV5-1 and TRBJ2-2, with D possibly matching TRBD1 (6 bases). Between the trimmed V and J ends, which lost 0 bases and 7 bases, there was a span of 13 bases. In germline, CDR1 is SGHRS, CDR2 YFSETQ. CDR3 size: 15 residues.